The T cell receptor beta chain under discussion was sequenced for a study of blood T cell repertoires in COVID-19. As originally analysed: Estimation of nucleated cell counts relied on the amplification of reference gene primers. Sequenced by immunoSEQ multiplex PCR; TCRdb stores in-frame clones only, minus some. Clonal size and the V and J genes are those of that table, whereas D and trimming came from the DNA. This sample has some 360,000 clones, with around 87% found just once. Enrolment of Seattle patients took place during active infection, and they were followed longitudinally. Germline values: CDR1 SGDLS, CDR2 YYNGEE. The CDR3 covers 16 residues. V was shortened by 2 bases and J by 1 base, with 14 bases between the two germline ends.

V gene TRBV9 combines with J gene TRBJ2-3; D is possibly TRBD1 (5 bases). This clonotype was obtained from a woman aged 60 to 75 with COVID-19, enrolled during active disease. Source material: peripheral blood. The CDR3 sequence: CASSVLQVGGTDTQYF. CDR3 DNA: TGTGCCAGCAGCGTCCTACAGGTTGGTGGCACAGATACGCAGTATTTT.